The 15 T cell receptor beta chains given below trace back to one sample, sequenced in a study of identical twins. TCRdb re-analysed the 5' RACE reads in MiXCR, keeping a single row per CDR3 protein. Of approximately 630,000 distinct CDR3 sequences listed, under 8.5% are singletons. These data also formed part of another study, on yellow fever vaccine responses in identical twins.

Specimen: PBMCs. Source of these receptors: a woman aged 18 to 35 in good health.

Here the CDR3 reads CASSLVGVITDTQYF. The CDR3 nucleotides are TGTGCCAGCAGCTTGGTGGGGGTGATCACAGATACGCAGTATTTT. The rearrangement joins TRBV7-3 to TRBJ2-3; D tentatively fits TRBD1 or TRBD2 (5 bases each). V was cut by 3 bases and J by 2 bases, with 12 bases left in between. Looked up from germline, CDR1 is SGHTA and CDR2 is FQGTGA. CDR3 size: 15 residues.

The chain uses TRBV4-2 and TRBJ2-1, with 10 bases that match TRBD1. Germline V lookup: CDR1 LGHNA, CDR2 YNFKEQ. This CDR3 comprises 17 residues. Unmatched junction bases numbered 18, after V lost 6 bases and J lost 10 bases. The CDR3, as DNA: TGTGCCAGCAGTCCTGGGCCCCCGGGACAGGGGACCGTAGAGCAGTTCTTC. It translates to CASSPGPPGQGTVEQFF.

At least ten counts were recorded for this clonotype. The V call is TRBV5-1, the J call TRBJ1-5; D call uncertain. The CDR3 runs 17 residues. V was pared by 1 base and J by 0 bases, with 14 bases between. CDR1 is SGHRS and CDR2 is YFSETQ in the germline V gene. Written as DNA, the CDR3 is TGCGCCAGCAGCTTGAGTCCACAGCGTAATAGCAATCAGCCCCAGCATTTT. It specifies CASSLSPQRNSNQPQHF.

This clonotype showed up many times. The chain has TRBV14 and TRBJ2-7; D is perhaps TRBD1 (6 bases). The CDR3 is 14 residues long. V was trimmed by 4 bases and J by 6 bases, leaving 16 bases between them. The germline V gene encodes CDR1 SGHDN and CDR2 FVKESK. CDR3 in amino acids: CASSRGQPAAEQYF. The CDR3 DNA reads TGTGCCAGCAGCCGAGGACAGCCGGCGGCCGAGCAGTACTTC.

The V call is TRBV11-2, the J call TRBJ2-2; 7 bases map to TRBD2. After removal of 0 bases from V and 5 bases from J, the junction contained 12 bases not matched to a gene. The CDR3 spans 18 residues. Looked up from germline, CDR1 is SGHAT and CDR2 is FQNNGV. The CDR3 DNA is TGTGCCAGCAGCTTAGATCGGCCGGGCGGGAGAAGGACCGGGGAGCTGTTTTTT. Protein product: CASSLDRPGGRRTGELFF. The entire variable domain, with the rest obtained from reference TRBV11-2 and TRBJ2-2, is as follows: EAGVAQSPRYKIIEKRQSVAFWCNPISGHATLYWYQQILGQGPKLLIQFQNNGVVDDSQLPKDRFSAERLKGVDSTLKIQPAKLEDSAVYLCASSLDRPGGRRTGELFFGEGSRLTVL.

This clonotype was observed many times. The chain recombines TRBV24-1 with TRBJ2-7; 9 bases fit TRBD1. CDR1 and CDR2 from the germline V gene are KGHDR and SFDVKD. The CDR3 is made up of 14 amino acids. V lost 6 bases, J lost 6 bases, and 8 bases stayed unmatched. CDR3 DNA: TGTGCCACCAGTTCCGGGACAGGGAGTATCGAGCAGTACTTC. Encoded protein: CATSSGTGSIEQYF.

This clonotype occurred a few times. The V and J genes are TRBV20-1 and TRBJ1-1, with a possible D match to TRBD1 (6 bases). V was pared by 0 bases and J by 4 bases, with 12 bases between. Per the germline V gene, CDR1 is DFQATT and CDR2 is SNEGSKA (reference sequence). This CDR3 region has 14 residues. The CDR3, as DNA: TGCAGTGCTAGAGAGTGGGACATCGCCACTGAAGCTTTCTTT. This sequence encodes CSAREWDIATEAFF.

The V and J genes are TRBV29-1 and TRBJ2-5, with 10 nucleotides matching TRBD1. The CDR3 has 14 residues. Losses at the gene ends were 2 bases for V and 2 bases for J; bases not matched to a gene: 2. Germline V gives CDR1 SQVTM, CDR2 ANQGSEA. The chain's CDR3 is CSVERDRGQETQYF. The CDR3 bases are TGCAGCGTTGAAAGGGACAGGGGTCAAGAGACCCAGTACTTC.

The gene calls are TRBV15 and TRBJ2-7, with D maybe TRBD1 (6 bases). Trimming cost V 6 bases and J 7 bases, with 10 bases left between them. The CDR3 runs to 11 residues. Germline CDR1 and CDR2: LNHNV and YYDKDF (reference sequence). The CDR3, as DNA: TGTGCCACCAGAAGTCAGGGGGAGCAGTACTTC. This sequence encodes CATRSQGEQYF.

This clonotype was observed a few times. The rearrangement links TRBV5-1 to TRBJ2-3; 9 bases map to TRBD1. J gave up 4 bases and V 4 bases, and 4 bases lay outside the gene matches. Germline V CDR1 and CDR2: SGHRS, YFSETQ. The CDR3 contains 14 residues. DNA for the CDR3: TGCGCCAGCAGCCAACAGGGGGCCGCAGATACGCAGTATTTT. Its protein is CASSQQGAADTQYF.

This clonotype was picked up a small number of times. One junction end disagrees with the germline gene, perhaps due to a read error. The genes are TRBV12-3 or TRBV12-4 and TRBJ2-7; the match to TRBD1 covers 9 bases. This CDR3 region has 13 residues. The CDR3 DNA sequence: TGTGCCAGCAGTTTAGTCGCCGGGACAGGGATTTTTTTC. It translates to CASSLVAGTGIFF.

This clonotype was observed a handful of times. The chain carries TRBV29-1 and TRBJ1-1; unclear D gene. The CDR3 totals 12 residues. V gave up 7 bases and J gave up 0 bases, with 9 bases separating them. The germline gives CDR1 SQVTM, CDR2 ANQGSEA. CDR3 in DNA: TGCAGCGCAGCCAGGTTGAACACTGAAGCTTTCTTT. Its protein product is CSAARLNTEAFF.

V gene TRBV24-1 combines with J gene TRBJ1-2, with 7 positions matching TRBD1. Germline-derived CDR1 and CDR2 are KGHDR and SFDVKD. The CDR3 contains 13 residues. The junction had 6 bases not matched to a gene; V was cut back by 4 bases and J by 8 bases. Here the CDR3 reads CATSDETGNGYTF. The CDR3 DNA reads as TGTGCCACCAGTGACGAGACAGGGAACGGCTACACCTTC.

This clonotype was seen more than once but under ten times. The rearrangement uses TRBV20-1 and TRBJ1-2; D ambiguous. Germline-derived CDR1 and CDR2 are DFQATT and SNEGSKA (reference sequence). CDR3 size: 14 residues. V was clipped by 1 base and J by 4 bases, with 13 bases between them. The CDR3 reads CSARVGGSVYGYTF. The CDR3 DNA sequence: TGCAGTGCTAGAGTGGGAGGGTCGGTCTATGGCTACACCTTC.

This clonotype was seen a handful of times. The CDR3 region has the DNA TGTGCCAGCAGCCAAGGGAATCTAGCGGGAGGTCTGCCCTCCTACAATGAGCAGTTCTTC. Its protein product is CASSQGNLAGGLPSYNEQFF. This chain links TRBV14 with TRBJ2-1; 11 nucleotides match TRBD2. V lost 1 base, J lost 0 bases, and 11 bases stayed unmatched. This CDR3 has 20 amino acids. Germline CDR1 reads SGHDN; CDR2 reads FVKESK.